What follows are 3 T cell receptor beta chains derived from one specimen sequenced in a study of shared clonotypes between healthy human individuals. Here immunoSEQ multiplex PCR was the method, and the copy in TCRdb shows in-frame clones only, minus some. The sample contains about 1.1 million clones, 77% of which appear only once. The sequenced material came from memory CD4+ T cells from PBMCs. Subset reported: CD45RA-negative fraction. These receptors came from a man aged 18-30 years in good health. Some clones in this sample may be carry-over from other donors' samples.

V usage is TRBV18 and J usage is TRBJ2-7; 7 positions agree with TRBD1. V was pared by 5 bases and J by 0 bases, with 4 bases of the junction left unmatched. This CDR3 is 14 amino acids long. Germline CDR1 is KGHSH and CDR2 is LQKENI. CDR3 in amino acids: CASSKTGISYEQYF. The CDR3 DNA follows: TGTGCCAGCTCAAAGACAGGGATCTCCTACGAGCAGTACTTC.

V usage is TRBV7-3 and J usage is TRBJ1-5, with D hard to call. Per germline, CDR1 SGHTA and CDR2 FQGTGA. CDR3 length equals 9 residues. V was cut by 3 bases and J by 11 bases, with 2 bases left in between. DNA for the CDR3: TGTGCCAGCAGCTTGGCCCAGCATTTT. Amino acids: CASSLAQHF.

The CDR3: CATRRPGNEQYF. The CDR3, as DNA: TGTGCCACCAGACGTCCGGGAAACGAGCAGTACTTC. This chain connects TRBV6-1 to TRBJ2-7; D is perhaps TRBD2 (5 bases). The CDR3 length is 12 residues. Germline loops: CDR1 MNHNS, CDR2 SASEGT. Between the trimmed V and J ends, which lost 10 bases and 5 bases, there was a span of 15 bases.